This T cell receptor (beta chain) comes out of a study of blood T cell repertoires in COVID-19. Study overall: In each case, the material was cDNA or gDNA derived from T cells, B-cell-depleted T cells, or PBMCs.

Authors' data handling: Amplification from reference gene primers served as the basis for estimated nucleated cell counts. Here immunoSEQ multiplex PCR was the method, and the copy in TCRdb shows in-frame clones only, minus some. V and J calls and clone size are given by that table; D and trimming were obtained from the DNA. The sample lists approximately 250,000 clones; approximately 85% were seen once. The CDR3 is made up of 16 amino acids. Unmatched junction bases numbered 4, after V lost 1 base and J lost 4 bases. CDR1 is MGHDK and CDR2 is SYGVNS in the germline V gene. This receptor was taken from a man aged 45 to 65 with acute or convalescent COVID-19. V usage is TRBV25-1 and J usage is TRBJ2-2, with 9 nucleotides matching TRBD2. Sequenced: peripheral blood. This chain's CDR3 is CASSELGLAGTGELFF. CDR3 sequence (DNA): TGTGCCAGCAGTGAATTGGGACTAGCAGGCACCGGGGAGCTGTTTTTT.